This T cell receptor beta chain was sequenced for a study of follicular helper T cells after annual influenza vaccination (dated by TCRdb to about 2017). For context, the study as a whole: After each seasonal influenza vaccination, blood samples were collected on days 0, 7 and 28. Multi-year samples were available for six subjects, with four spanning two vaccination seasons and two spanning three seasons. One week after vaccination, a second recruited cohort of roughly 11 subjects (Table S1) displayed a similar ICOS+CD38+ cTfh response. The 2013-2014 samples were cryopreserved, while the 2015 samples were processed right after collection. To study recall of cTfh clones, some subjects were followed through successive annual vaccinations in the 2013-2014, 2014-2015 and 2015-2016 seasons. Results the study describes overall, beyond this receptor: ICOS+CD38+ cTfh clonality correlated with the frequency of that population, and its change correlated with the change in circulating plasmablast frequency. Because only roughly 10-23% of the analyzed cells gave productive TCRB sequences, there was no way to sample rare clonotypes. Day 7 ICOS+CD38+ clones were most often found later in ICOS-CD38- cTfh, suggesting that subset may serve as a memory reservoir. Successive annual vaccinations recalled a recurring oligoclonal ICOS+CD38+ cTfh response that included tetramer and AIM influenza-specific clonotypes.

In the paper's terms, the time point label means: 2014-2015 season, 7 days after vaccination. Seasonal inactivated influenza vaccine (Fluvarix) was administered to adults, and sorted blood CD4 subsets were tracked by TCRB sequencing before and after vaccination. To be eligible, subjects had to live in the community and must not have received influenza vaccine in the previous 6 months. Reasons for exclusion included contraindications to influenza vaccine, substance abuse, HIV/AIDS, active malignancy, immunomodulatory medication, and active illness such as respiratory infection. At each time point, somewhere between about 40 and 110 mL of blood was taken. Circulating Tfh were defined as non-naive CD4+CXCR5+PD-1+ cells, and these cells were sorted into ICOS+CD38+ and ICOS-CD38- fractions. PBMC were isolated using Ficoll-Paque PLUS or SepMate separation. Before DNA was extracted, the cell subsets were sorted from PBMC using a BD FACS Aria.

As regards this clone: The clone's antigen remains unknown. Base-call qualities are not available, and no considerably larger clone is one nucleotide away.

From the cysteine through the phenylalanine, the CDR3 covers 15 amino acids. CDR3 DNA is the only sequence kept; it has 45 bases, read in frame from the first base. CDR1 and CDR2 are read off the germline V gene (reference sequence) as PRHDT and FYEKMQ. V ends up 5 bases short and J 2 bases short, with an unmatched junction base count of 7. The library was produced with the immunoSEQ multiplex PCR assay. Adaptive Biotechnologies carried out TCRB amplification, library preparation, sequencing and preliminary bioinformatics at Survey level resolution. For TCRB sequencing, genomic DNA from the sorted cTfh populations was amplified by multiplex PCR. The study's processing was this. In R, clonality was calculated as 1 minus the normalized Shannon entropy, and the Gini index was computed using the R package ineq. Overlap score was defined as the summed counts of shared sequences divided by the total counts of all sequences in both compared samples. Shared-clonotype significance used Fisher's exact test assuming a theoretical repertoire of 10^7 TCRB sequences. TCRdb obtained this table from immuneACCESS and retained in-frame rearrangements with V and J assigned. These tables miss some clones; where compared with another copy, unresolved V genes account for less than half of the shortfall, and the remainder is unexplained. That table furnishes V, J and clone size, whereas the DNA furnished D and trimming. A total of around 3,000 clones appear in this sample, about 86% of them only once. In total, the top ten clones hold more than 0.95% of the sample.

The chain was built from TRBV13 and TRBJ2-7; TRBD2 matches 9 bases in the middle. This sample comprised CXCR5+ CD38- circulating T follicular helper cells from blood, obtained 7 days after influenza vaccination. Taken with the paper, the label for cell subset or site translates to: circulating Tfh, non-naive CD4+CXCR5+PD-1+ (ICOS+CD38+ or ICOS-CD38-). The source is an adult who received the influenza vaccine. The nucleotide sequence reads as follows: TGTGCCAGCAGCGCCTCAAGCGGGGGGACCTACGAGCAGTACTTC. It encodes CASSASSGGTYEQYF.